The 23 T cell receptor beta chains below all came from one sample that was sequenced in a study of blood T cell repertoires in COVID-19. The data were produced by immunoSEQ multiplex PCR, yet TCRdb's version contains in-frame clones alone and is incomplete. The data hold 200,000 to 300,000 clones, with roughly 84% observed a single time. Sample: peripheral blood. These receptor sequences come from a man in his sixties with acute or convalescent COVID-19.

V gene TRBV29-1 combines with J gene TRBJ1-2; no clear D. The germline gives CDR1 SQVTM, CDR2 ANQGSEA. Trimming removed 3 bases at V and 6 bases at J, with 8 bases between. The CDR3 covers 11 residues. For the CDR3, the DNA is TGCAGCGTTGACCGGGAGAATGGCTACACCTTC. Protein: CSVDRENGYTF. Full variable domain (rest looked up from reference TRBV29-1 and TRBJ1-2): SAVISQKPSRDICQRGTSLTIQCQVDSQVTMMFWYRQQPGQSLTLIATANQGSEATYESGFVIDKFPISRPNLTFSTLTVSNMSPEDSSIYLCSVDRENGYTFGSGTRLTVV.

This sequence joins TRBV18 and TRBJ2-5; tentative D call: TRBD1 (5 bases). Germline assignment: CDR1 KGHSH and CDR2 LQKENI. The CDR3 contains 15 residues. Deletions cut 4 bases from V and 2 bases from J, with 14 bases between. In DNA form, the CDR3 reads TGTGCCAGCTCACTCACACAGGTTGTTCAAGAGACCCAGTACTTC. This gives the protein CASSLTQVVQETQYF.

A few counts support this clone. V gene TRBV10-2 combines with J gene TRBJ2-5, with D maybe TRBD1 (5 bases). Germline values: CDR1 WSHSY, CDR2 SAAADI. V dropped 3 bases and J dropped 2 bases, with 13 bases sitting between them. This CDR3 has 15 amino acids. The CDR3: CASSDWGLRQETQYF. The CDR3 nucleotides read TGCGCCAGCAGTGATTGGGGCCTGAGACAAGAGACCCAGTACTTC.

V usage is TRBV9 and J usage is TRBJ1-2; D is perhaps TRBD1 (5 bases). Germline CDR1 and CDR2: SGDLS and YYNGEE. The CDR3 consists of 19 residues. Trimming pared 0 bases from V and 3 bases from J, leaving 24 bases between. The CDR3 nucleotides read TGTGCCAGCAGCGTAGAGTTGTGGGGGGGAACTACACTGGACTATGGCTACACCTTC. This translates into CASSVELWGGTTLDYGYTF.

CDR3 in DNA: TGCGGACTAGCGGAGGGGGGCACAGATACGCAGTATTTT. Amino acid sequence: CGLAEGGTDTQYF. The chain employs TRBV29-1 and TRBJ2-3; 10 nucleotides agree with TRBD2. The CDR3 runs 13 residues. Per germline, CDR1 SQVTM and CDR2 ANQGSEA.

The chain has TRBV19 and TRBJ1-2, with a tentative D call TRBD1 (6 bases). CDR1 is LNHDA, CDR2 SQIVND, per germline (reference sequence). Trimming pared 8 bases from V and 4 bases from J, leaving 14 bases between. The CDR3 has 13 residues. Here the CDR3 reads CASEPTGTYGYTF. The DNA of the CDR3 is TGTGCCAGTGAACCGACAGGTACCTATGGCTACACCTTC.

The chain has TRBV7-2 and TRBJ2-7; 9 nucleotides match TRBD2. Germline CDR1 and CDR2: SGHTA and FQGNSA. This CDR3 contains 13 residues. The J segment lost 5 bases and the V segment lost 2 bases, leaving 1 base of the junction unmatched. The CDR3 bases are TGTGCCAGCAGCTTACTAGCGGGGAACGAGCAGTACTTC. Protein product: CASSLLAGNEQYF.

This chain joins TRBV28 and TRBJ2-1, with 12 nucleotides matching TRBD2. J lost 8 bases, V lost 4 bases, and 9 bases had no gene match. Germline assignment: CDR1 MDHEN and CDR2 SYDVKM. The CDR3 runs to 16 residues. The CDR3 protein is CASSSRLAGAFHEQFF. CDR3 in DNA: TGTGCCAGCAGTTCCCGACTAGCGGGAGCTTTCCATGAGCAGTTCTTC.

This clone was observed a handful of times. This rearrangement joins TRBV9 to TRBJ2-7; TRBD2 agrees at 7 bases. Per germline, CDR1 SGDLS and CDR2 YYNGEE. CDR3 length: 16 residues. With 2 bases clipped from V and 4 bases from J, the junction kept 12 bases outside the gene matches. The CDR3 spells CASSVGSGTTYYEQYF. The CDR3 DNA sequence: TGTGCCAGCAGCGTTGGGTCAGGGACTACGTATTACGAGCAGTACTTC.

The V gene is TRBV7-2, the J gene TRBJ1-2, with 7 bases matching TRBD1. The CDR3 length is 14 residues. After removal of 2 bases from V and 1 base from J, the junction contained 1 base not matched to a gene. CDR1 and CDR2 (germline): SGHTA, FQGNSA. The CDR3 spells CASSLQGDNYGYTF. The CDR3 region has the DNA TGTGCCAGCAGCTTACAGGGGGATAACTATGGCTACACCTTC.

The sample holds one count of this clone. The chain uses TRBV2 and TRBJ1-2; possible D gene TRBD1, 6 bases. Per germline, CDR1 SNHLY and CDR2 FYNNEI. The CDR3 runs to 13 residues. V was trimmed by 1 base and J by 8 bases, leaving 11 bases between them. CDR3 DNA sequence: TGTGCCAGCAGTGAAGAACAGGGTATCGGCTACACCTTC. It specifies CASSEEQGIGYTF.

This clone was observed once. The CDR3 reads CASRASGYEQYF. The DNA of the CDR3 is TGTGCCAGCCGCGCTAGCGGCTACGAGCAGTACTTC. The V and J genes are TRBV14 and TRBJ2-7; the match to TRBD2 covers 7 bases. The CDR3 has 12 residues. The V segment lost 8 bases and the J segment 3 bases; nucleotides outside the gene matches: 4. Per the germline V gene, CDR1 is SGHDN and CDR2 is FVKESK.

This chain uses TRBV11-2 with TRBJ2-3; D unresolved. The germline gives CDR1 SGHAT, CDR2 FQNNGV. The CDR3 spans 14 residues. Between the trimmed V and J ends, which lost 1 base and 3 bases, there was a span of 8 bases. The CDR3 protein is CASSLALFTDTQYF. CDR3 nucleotides: TGTGCCAGCAGCTTAGCCTTATTTACAGATACGCAGTATTTT.

This clone was recorded once. This chain connects TRBV7-3 to TRBJ2-3; 7 nucleotides align to TRBD2. Trimming cost V 5 bases and J 0 bases; bases outside gene matches: 5. This CDR3 contains 15 residues. Germline values: CDR1 SGHTA, CDR2 FQGTGA. CDR3 DNA sequence: TGTGCCAGCAGCGCGATGGGGGGGAGCACAGATACGCAGTATTTT. This translates into CASSAMGGSTDTQYF.

V is TRBV29-1 and J is TRBJ2-3; 9 bases are a match to TRBD1. CDR1 is SQVTM and CDR2 is ANQGSEA in the germline V gene. This CDR3 contains 14 residues. Losses at the gene ends were 1 base for V and 1 base for J; bases not matched to a gene: 0. The CDR3 protein is CSVEGDRGTDTQYF. The CDR3 bases are TGCAGCGTTGAAGGGGACAGGGGCACAGATACGCAGTATTTT.

This chain uses TRBV9 with TRBJ2-3, with 7 nucleotides matching TRBD1. Germline trimming cut 3 bases from V and 2 bases from J; bases unmatched to any gene: 9. Per germline, CDR1 SGDLS and CDR2 YYNGEE. The CDR3 totals 16 residues. CDR3 amino acids: CASSERTGGPTDTQYF. Written as DNA, the CDR3 is TGTGCCAGCAGCGAGCGGACAGGAGGACCCACAGATACGCAGTATTTT.

The genes are TRBV18 and TRBJ2-7; 7 bases match TRBD1. Germline-derived CDR1 and CDR2 are KGHSH and LQKENI. After removal of 3 bases from V and 7 bases from J, the junction contained 3 bases not matched to a gene. The CDR3 is 12 residues long. The CDR3 here is CASSPDRVEQYF. In nucleotides, the CDR3 is TGTGCCAGCTCACCTGACAGGGTTGAGCAGTACTTC.

The chain recombines TRBV28 with TRBJ2-7, with D uncertain. The germline V and J ends were trimmed by 5 bases and 0 bases, with 8 bases remaining between them. Germline CDR1 and CDR2: MDHEN and SYDVKM. The CDR3 has 13 residues. The CDR3 sequence is CASSPPSSYEQYF. DNA for the CDR3: TGTGCCAGCAGTCCTCCCAGCTCCTACGAGCAGTACTTC.

The gene calls are TRBV5-4 and TRBJ2-1; TRBD2 matches at 7 bases. The CDR3 has 16 amino acids. Per germline, CDR1 SGHNT and CDR2 YYREEE (reference sequence). Germline trimming cut 5 bases from V and 7 bases from J; bases unmatched to any gene: 15. CDR3 in amino acids: CASRPYGTGGGNEQFF. Here the CDR3 DNA reads TGTGCCAGCAGACCTTACGGAACGGGAGGCGGGAATGAGCAGTTCTTC.

The chain uses TRBV3-1 (or the pseudogene TRBV3-2) and TRBJ2-2; maybe TRBD2 (5 bases). Germline V CDR1 and CDR2: LGHDT, YNNKEL (reference sequence). The V end was cut by 0 bases, the J end by 2 bases, with 13 bases between. The CDR3 runs to 17 residues. CDR3 protein: CASSQDQAGLNTGELFF. CDR3 nucleotide sequence: TGTGCCAGCAGCCAAGATCAGGCGGGCCTCAACACCGGGGAGCTGTTTTTT.

The chain uses TRBV10-1 and TRBJ2-3; 8 nucleotides agree with TRBD2. After removal of 8 bases from V and 4 bases from J, the junction contained 5 bases not matched to a gene. Per germline, CDR1 WNHNN and CDR2 SYGVQD (reference sequence). The CDR3 length is 13 residues. For the CDR3, the DNA is TGCGCCAGCCGGGGGGGCAGCCCAGATACGCAGTATTTT. Protein sequence: CASRGGSPDTQYF.

The chain recombines TRBV5-1 with TRBJ1-1; TRBD1 is a possible D gene (6 bases). Germline CDR1 and CDR2: SGHRS and YFSETQ. V was cut by 2 bases and J by 3 bases, with 8 bases left in between. This CDR3 has 13 amino acids. CDR3 residues: CASSFNRDTEAFF. In DNA form, the CDR3 reads TGCGCCAGCAGCTTTAACAGGGACACTGAAGCTTTCTTT.

V gene TRBV5-4 combines with J gene TRBJ2-3; TRBD1 aligns across 7 bases. With V trimmed by 2 bases and J by 1 base, 1 base remained unmatched. Germline loops: CDR1 SGHNT, CDR2 YYREEE (reference sequence). CDR3 length: 14 residues. CDR3 coding DNA: TGTGCCAGCAGCTTCCAGGGGGGCACAGATACGCAGTATTTT. Protein sequence: CASSFQGGTDTQYF.